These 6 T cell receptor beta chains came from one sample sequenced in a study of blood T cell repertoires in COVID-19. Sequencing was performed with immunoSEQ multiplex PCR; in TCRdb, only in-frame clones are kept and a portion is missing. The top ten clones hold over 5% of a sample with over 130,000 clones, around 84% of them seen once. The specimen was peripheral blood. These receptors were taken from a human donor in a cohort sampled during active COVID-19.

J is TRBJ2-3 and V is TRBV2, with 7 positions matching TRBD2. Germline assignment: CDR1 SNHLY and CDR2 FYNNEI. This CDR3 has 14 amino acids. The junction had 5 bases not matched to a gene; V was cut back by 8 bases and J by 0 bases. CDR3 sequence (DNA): TGTGCCAGCCTTAGCGGGCTTAGCACAGATACGCAGTATTTT. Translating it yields CASLSGLSTDTQYF.

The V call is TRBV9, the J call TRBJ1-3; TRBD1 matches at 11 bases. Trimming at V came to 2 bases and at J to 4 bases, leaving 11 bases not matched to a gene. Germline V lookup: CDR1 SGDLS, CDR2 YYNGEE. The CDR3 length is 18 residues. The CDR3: CASSVSGQGVKSGNTIYF. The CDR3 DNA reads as TGTGCCAGCAGCGTTTCGGGACAGGGGGTAAAGTCAGGAAACACCATATATTTT.

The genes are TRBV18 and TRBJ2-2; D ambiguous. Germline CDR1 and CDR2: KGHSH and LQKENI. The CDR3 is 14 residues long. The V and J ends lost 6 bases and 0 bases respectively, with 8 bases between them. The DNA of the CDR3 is TGTGCCAGCTCGTCCTCCGCGAACACCGGGGAGCTGTTTTTT. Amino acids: CASSSSANTGELFF.

For the CDR3, the DNA is TGTGCAAGTCGCTTATACCCTCAGGGGTTTGGGGAGCAGTACTTC. Translated, it gives CASRLYPQGFGEQYF. The rearrangement uses TRBV12-2 and TRBJ2-7; no DNA check was done on the table's D call, TRBD1. TRBV12-2 is labeled a pseudogene. This CDR3 is built from 15 residues.

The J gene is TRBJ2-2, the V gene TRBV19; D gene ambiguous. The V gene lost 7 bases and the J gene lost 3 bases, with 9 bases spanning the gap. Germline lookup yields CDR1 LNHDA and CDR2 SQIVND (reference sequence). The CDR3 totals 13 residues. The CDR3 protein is CASNEAYTGELFF. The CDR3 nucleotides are TGTGCCAGTAACGAGGCCTACACCGGGGAGCTGTTTTTT.

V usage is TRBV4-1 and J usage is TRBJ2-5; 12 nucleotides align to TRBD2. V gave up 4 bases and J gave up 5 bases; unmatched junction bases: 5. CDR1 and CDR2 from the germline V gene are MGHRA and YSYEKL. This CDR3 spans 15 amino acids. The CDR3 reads CASSRLAGGTETQYF. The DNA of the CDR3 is TGCGCCAGCAGCCGCCTAGCGGGGGGGACGGAGACCCAGTACTTC.